This paragraph covers one TCR beta chain sequence. Assay used: immunoSEQ multiplex PCR; TCRdb lists only in-frame clones, some missing. This sample has a few hundred thousand clones; 91% occur once, and the top ten carry 1.2%. The CDR3 consists of 17 residues. Trimming removed 2 bases from V and 0 bases from J, with 14 bases in between. Germline lookup yields CDR1 SGHVS and CDR2 FQNEAQ. The data derive from a study of blood T cell repertoires in COVID-19. Whole-study context: From the United States, Italy and Spain came samples of acute and convalescent COVID-19.

The gene calls are TRBV7-8 and TRBJ1-5; no firm D call. This receptor was taken from a human donor in a cohort exposed to, infected with or recovered from COVID-19 (not recorded which). The donor label of this sample is uncertain. Sequencing was carried out using PBMCs or T cells enriched from blood (not recorded which). The CDR3 nucleotides read TGTGCCAGCAGCTTAATCCCGAGCGGGGTTAGCAATCAGCCCCAGCATTTT. Translation gives CASSLIPSGVSNQPQHF.